This T cell receptor (beta chain) was sequenced for a study of T cells in Graves' hyperthyroidism and ophthalmopathy (dated by TCRdb to between 2017 and 2020). Background on the whole study: Peripheral blood samples were taken at the time of initial diagnosis, prior to any treatment. According to the paper, TCR Vbeta CDR3 sequencing was carried out on over 130 peripheral blood samples, which came from 40 to 45 ophthalmopathy, 80 or so hyperthyroidism and around 17 progressor patients. Prospective prediction of ophthalmopathy was tested in an independent validation cohort consisting of roughly 19 hyperthyroidism patients and around 16 patients who later progressed to ophthalmopathy. After blood sampling, hyperthyroidism patients were treated with methimazole at a starting dose of 30 mg daily, and ophthalmopathy patients were treated with high-dose intravenous methylprednisolone. In addition, the study compared T-cell repertoires in thyroid tissue and in blood from over 5 Graves' hyperthyroidism patients. To identify distinguishing TCR V-J signatures, a discovery cohort of some 100 patients was used, comprising 43 with Graves' ophthalmopathy and around 60 with stable Graves' hyperthyroidism. The roughly 100 discovery patients were randomly divided into training and test sets at a 7:3 ratio.

Details on this clonotype: The antigen it binds to is not known. No much larger clonotype is one base removed from it; base qualities were not supplied.

Findings and caveats that apply to the study as a whole: No statistical method was used to fix the sample size in advance, and group allocation was not hidden from the investigators. Most expanded thyroid clonotypes (frequency above 0.001) were also detected in blood, suggesting blood repertoires may reflect thyroid immune responses. In validation, the model predicted progression to ophthalmopathy a median of around six months before onset, with roughly 70% sensitivity and just under 75% specificity. In cross-validation, a model built on a 13 V-J signature told ophthalmopathy apart from stable hyperthyroidism with 87.88% sensitivity and roughly 83% specificity, and in testing the same model reached 80%/75%.

A patient counted as having stable Graves' hyperthyroidism if no progression to ophthalmopathy occurred over 18 months of follow-up. Hyperthyroidism patients were aged 18 to 65 years and newly diagnosed, with disease duration of less than 2 months. Exclusion was applied to patients with uncontrolled infections, other autoimmune diseases, pregnancy or lactation. Clinical symptoms, serum thyroxine and TRAb, thyroid ultrasound, and orbital computed tomography formed the basis for the diagnoses. PBMCs were separated from over 9 ml of fresh peripheral blood using Ficoll-Paque density gradient centrifugation. Total RNA was extracted using Trizol reagent, and RNA quality was assessed on an Agilent 2100 Bioanalyzer. TCR beta CDR3 regions were amplified from RNA transcripts. The first round of RT-PCR for the TCR CDR3 was performed with the HTBI primer set and the Qiagen OneStep RT-PCR kit. Libraries were constructed in a second round of multiplex PCR, after which size selection and purification were carried out. Libraries were sequenced paired-end with 100 bp reads on an Illumina HiSeq2000. The study's own analysis went as follows. SOAPnuke was used to process the raw data, throwing out any read that contained adapters or uncalled bases, had a mean Phred below 15, or lacked an exact constant-primer or identifier match. COPE v1.2.5 was used to merge high-quality paired reads, and clonotypes were defined as unique nucleotide sequences. Clonotypes were aligned to IMGT TRBV, TRBD and TRBJ reference segments using MiTCR v1.1. Analysis was restricted to V-J combinations with a frequency above 0.0001, which covered about 99% of repertoires. A TCS score was defined as the ratio between F50 (clonal expansion) and ExV (chaos), using BLOSUM62-based TCRdist between CDR3 peptides within each V-J. Welch's t-statistics and random forest reduced 500 to 650 V-J features to about 12, which were used in a naive Bayes classifier (R e1071). The public sequencing data were trimmed at Q25 with fastp and processed into clonotypes with MiXCR by TCRdb, which kept only in-frame beta chains. Rows are unified per CDR3 protein, each entry keeping the most common DNA and genes. These V and J calls derive from TCRdb rather than the authors' analysis. In all, the sample holds more than 500,000 distinct CDR3 sequences, and roughly 15% of those were seen once. Approximately 3.8% of the sample belongs to the ten largest clones.

V loses 5 bases, J loses 5 bases, and the germline ends lie 21 bases apart. The CDR3 measures 16 amino acids from cysteine to phenylalanine. The sequence is cut down to CDR3 DNA, 48 bases in frame from base 1. CDR1 SGHAT and CDR2 FQNNGV are derived from the germline V gene. The chain is made from TRBV11-2 and TRBJ1-2, with TRBD1 tentatively as D gene (6 bases match). The sequenced material came from blood. This receptor was taken from a woman under 40 with Graves' hyperthyroidism. The DNA sequence is TGTGCCAGCAGCCAAGATTTGCCAGGGGCAGGGTATGGCTACACCTTC. This translates into CASSQDLPGAGYGYTF. Supplemented by the reference TRBV11-2 and TRBJ1-2 proteins around the CDR3, the complete variable domain is EAGVAQSPRYKIIEKRQSVAFWCNPISGHATLYWYQQILGQGPKLLIQFQNNGVVDDSQLPKDRFSAERLKGVDSTLKIQPAKLEDSAVYLCASSQDLPGAGYGYTFGSGTRLTVV.